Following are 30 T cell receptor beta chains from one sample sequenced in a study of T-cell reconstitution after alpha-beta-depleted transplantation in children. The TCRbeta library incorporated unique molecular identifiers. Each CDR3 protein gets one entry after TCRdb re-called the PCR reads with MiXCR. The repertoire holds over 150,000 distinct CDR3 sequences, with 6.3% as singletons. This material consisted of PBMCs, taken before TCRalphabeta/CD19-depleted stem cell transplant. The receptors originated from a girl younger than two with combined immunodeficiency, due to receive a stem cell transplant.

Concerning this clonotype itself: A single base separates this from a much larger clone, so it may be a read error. The CDR3: CACSQERAYPYEQYF. Here the CDR3 DNA reads TGTGCCTGCAGCCAAGAGAGGGCGTACCCCTACGAGCAGTACTTC. The chain links TRBV4-2 to TRBJ2-7; maybe TRBD2 (5 bases). The germline V gene encodes CDR1 LGHNA and CDR2 YNFKEQ. This CDR3 has 15 amino acids.

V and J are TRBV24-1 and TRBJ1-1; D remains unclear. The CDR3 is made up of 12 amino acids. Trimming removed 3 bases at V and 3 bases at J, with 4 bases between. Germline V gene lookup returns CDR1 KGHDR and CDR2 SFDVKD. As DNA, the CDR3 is TGTGCCACCAGTGATCCGGACACTGAAGCTTTCTTT. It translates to CATSDPDTEAFF.

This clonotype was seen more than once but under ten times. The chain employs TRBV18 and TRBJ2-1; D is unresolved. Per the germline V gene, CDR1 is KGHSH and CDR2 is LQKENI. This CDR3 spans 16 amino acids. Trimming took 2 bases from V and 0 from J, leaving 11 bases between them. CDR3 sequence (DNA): TGTGCCAGCTCACCATTACAGCCCAACTCCTACAATGAGCAGTTCTTC. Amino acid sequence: CASSPLQPNSYNEQFF.

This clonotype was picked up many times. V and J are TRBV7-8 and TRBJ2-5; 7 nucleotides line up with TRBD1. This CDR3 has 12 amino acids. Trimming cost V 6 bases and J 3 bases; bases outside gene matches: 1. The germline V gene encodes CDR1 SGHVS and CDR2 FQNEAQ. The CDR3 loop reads CASRGQKETQYF. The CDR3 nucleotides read TGTGCCAGCAGGGGACAGAAAGAGACCCAGTACTTC.

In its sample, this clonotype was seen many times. CDR3: CASSLLAGLDTQYF. DNA for the CDR3: TGTGCCAGCAGCTTATTGGCAGGGCTCGATACGCAGTATTTT. This rearrangement joins TRBV13 to TRBJ2-3, with D possibly being TRBD1 (5 bases). The CDR3 consists of 14 residues. Deletions cut 2 bases from V and 6 bases from J, with 12 bases between. Per the germline V gene, CDR1 is PRHDT and CDR2 is FYEKMQ (reference sequence).

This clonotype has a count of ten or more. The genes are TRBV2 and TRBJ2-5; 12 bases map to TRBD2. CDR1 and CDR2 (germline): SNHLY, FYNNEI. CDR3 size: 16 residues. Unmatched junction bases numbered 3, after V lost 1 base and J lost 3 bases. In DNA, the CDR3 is TGTGCCAGCAGTGAAGGGCTAGCGGGGGGGGAAGAGACCCAGTACTTC. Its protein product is CASSEGLAGGEETQYF.

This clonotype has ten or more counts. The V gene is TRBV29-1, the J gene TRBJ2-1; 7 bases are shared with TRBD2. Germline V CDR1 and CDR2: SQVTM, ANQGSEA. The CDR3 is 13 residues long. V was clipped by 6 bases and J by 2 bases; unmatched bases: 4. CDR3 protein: CSVQAGTYNEQFF. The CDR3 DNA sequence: TGCAGCGTCCAAGCGGGAACCTACAATGAGCAGTTCTTC.

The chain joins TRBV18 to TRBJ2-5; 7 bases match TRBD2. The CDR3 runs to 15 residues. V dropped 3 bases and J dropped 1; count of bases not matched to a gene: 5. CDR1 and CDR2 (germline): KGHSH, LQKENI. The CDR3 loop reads CASSPGRVRQETQYF. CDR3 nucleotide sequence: TGTGCCAGCTCACCGGGGAGGGTCCGCCAAGAGACCCAGTACTTC.

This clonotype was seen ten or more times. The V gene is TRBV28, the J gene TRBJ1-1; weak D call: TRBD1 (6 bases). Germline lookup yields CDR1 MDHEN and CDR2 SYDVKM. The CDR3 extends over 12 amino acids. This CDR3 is CAPCGGGTEAFF. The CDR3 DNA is TGTGCTCCCTGCGGGGGCGGCACTGAAGCTTTCTTT. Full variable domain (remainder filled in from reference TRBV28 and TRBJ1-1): DVKVTQSSRYLVKRTGEKVFLECVQDMDHENMFWYRQDPGLGLRLIYFSYDVKMKEKGDIPEGYSVSREKKERFSLILESASTNQTSMYLCAPCGGGTEAFFGQGTRLTVV.

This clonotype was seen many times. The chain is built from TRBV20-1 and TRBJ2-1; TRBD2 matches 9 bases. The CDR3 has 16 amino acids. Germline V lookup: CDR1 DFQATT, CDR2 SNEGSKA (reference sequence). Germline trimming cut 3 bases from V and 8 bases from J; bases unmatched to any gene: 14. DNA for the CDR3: TGCAGTGCTAGGGTCAAGCGGGGGGCAATAAAGTATGAGCAGTTCTTC. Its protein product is CSARVKRGAIKYEQFF.

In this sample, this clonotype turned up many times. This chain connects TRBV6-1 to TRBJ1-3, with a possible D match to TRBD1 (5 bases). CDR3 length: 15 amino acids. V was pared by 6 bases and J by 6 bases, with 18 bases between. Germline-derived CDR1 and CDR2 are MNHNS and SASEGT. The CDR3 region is CASRDAEGNLNTIYF. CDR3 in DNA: TGTGCCAGCAGGGACGCGGAGGGGAATTTAAACACCATATATTTT.

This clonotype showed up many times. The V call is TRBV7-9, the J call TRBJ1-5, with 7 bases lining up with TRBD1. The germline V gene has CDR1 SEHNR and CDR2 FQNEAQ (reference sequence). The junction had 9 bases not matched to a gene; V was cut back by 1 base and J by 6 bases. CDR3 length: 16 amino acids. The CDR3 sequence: CASSLESPGGSQPQHF. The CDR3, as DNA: TGTGCCAGCAGCTTAGAAAGCCCAGGGGGATCTCAGCCCCAGCATTTT.

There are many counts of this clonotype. In DNA form, the CDR3 reads TGTGCCAGCAGTTCGAGTCGGTACACAGATACGCAGTATTTT. As protein: CASSSSRYTDTQYF. This sequence joins TRBV6-5 and TRBJ2-3, with D hard to call. CDR3 length equals 14 residues. V lost 4 bases, J lost 2 bases, and 10 bases lay in between. CDR1 MNHEY and CDR2 SVGAGI come from the germline V gene.

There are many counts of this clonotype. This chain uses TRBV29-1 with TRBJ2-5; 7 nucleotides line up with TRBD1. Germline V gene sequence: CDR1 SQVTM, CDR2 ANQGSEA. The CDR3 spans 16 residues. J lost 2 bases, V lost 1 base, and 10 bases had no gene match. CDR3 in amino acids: CSVEGGTVSLQETQYF. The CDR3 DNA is TGCAGCGTTGAAGGAGGGACAGTCTCTCTGCAAGAGACCCAGTACTTC.

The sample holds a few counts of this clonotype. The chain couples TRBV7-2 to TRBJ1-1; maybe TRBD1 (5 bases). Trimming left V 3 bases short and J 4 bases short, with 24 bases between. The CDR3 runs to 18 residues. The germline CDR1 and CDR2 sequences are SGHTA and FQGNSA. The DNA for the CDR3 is TGTGCCAGCAGCTTCGGGCGAAGGGGCTGGGAGGAAGGCACTGAAGCTTTCTTT. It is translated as CASSFGRRGWEEGTEAFF.

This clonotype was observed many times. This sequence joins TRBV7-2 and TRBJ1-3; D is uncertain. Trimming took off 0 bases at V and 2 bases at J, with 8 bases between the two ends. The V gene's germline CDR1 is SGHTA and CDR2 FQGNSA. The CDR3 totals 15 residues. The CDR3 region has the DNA TGTGCCAGCAGCTTAGCGATTGGGACTGGAAACACCATATATTTT. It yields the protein CASSLAIGTGNTIYF.

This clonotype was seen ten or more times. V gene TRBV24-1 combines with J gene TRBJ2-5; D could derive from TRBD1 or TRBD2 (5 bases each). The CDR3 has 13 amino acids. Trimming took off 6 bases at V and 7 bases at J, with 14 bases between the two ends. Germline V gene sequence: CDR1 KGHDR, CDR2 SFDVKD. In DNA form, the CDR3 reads TGTGCCACCAGTACAGGACACGGAGGGACCCAGTACTTC. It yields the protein CATSTGHGGTQYF.

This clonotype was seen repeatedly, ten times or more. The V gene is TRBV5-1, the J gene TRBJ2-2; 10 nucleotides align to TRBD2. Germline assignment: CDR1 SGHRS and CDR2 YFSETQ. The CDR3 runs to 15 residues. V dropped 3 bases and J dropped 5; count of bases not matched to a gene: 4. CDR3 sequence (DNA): TGCGCCAGCAGCTACCTAGCGGGGGAAACCGGGGAGCTGTTTTTT. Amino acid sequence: CASSYLAGETGELFF.

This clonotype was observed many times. CDR3 sequence reads: CATSRSDRGGINEQFF. The CDR3 DNA reads as TGTGCCACCAGCAGATCAGACAGGGGAGGTATCAATGAGCAGTTCTTC. The chain uses TRBV15 and TRBJ2-1, with TRBD1 matching over 8 bases. The CDR3 runs to 16 residues. CDR1 is LNHNV and CDR2 is YYDKDF in the germline V gene (reference sequence). Trimming at V came to 2 bases and at J to 6 bases, leaving 9 bases not matched to a gene.

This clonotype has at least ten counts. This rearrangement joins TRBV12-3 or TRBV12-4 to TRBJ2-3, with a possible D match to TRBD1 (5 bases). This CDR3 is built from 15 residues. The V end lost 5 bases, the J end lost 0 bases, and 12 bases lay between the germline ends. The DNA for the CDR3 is TGTGCCAGCAGTGTAGGACACCCTAGCACAGATACGCAGTATTTT. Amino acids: CASSVGHPSTDTQYF.

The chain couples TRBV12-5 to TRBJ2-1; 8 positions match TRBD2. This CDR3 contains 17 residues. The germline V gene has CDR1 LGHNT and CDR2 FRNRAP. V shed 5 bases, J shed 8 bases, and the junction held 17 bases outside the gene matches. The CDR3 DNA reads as TGTGCTAGTGGTCCGCCAATCCCCAGCGGGGGTATCTATGAGCAGTTCTTC. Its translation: CASGPPIPSGGIYEQFF.

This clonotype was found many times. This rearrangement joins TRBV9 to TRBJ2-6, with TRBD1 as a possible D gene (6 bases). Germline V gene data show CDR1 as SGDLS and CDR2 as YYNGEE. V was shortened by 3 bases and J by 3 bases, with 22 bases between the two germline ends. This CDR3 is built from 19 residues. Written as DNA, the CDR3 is TGTGCCAGCAGCGCGGCGTTTGCAGGGGCCTTGTTTGGGGCCAACGTCCTGACTTTC. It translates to CASSAAFAGALFGANVLTF.

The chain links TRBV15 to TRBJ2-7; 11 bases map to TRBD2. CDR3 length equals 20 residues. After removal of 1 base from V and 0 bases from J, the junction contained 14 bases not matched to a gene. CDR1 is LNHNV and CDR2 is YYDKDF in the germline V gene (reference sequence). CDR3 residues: CATSRGQGELAGVVSYEQYF. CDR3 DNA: TGTGCCACCAGCAGAGGACAGGGGGAACTAGCGGGAGTGGTCTCCTACGAGCAGTACTTC.

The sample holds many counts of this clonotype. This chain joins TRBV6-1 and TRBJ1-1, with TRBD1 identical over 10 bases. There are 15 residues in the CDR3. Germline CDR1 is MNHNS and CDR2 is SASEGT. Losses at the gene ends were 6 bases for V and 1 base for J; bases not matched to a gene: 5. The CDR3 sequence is CASRPWDRGNTEAFF. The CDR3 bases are TGTGCCAGCAGGCCTTGGGACAGGGGGAACACTGAAGCTTTCTTT.

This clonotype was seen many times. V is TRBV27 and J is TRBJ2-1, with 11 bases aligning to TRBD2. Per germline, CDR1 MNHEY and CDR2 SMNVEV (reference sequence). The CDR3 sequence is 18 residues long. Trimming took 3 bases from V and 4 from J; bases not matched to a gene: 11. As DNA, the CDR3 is TGTGCCAGCAGTTTTGGGCTAGCGGGGGGCCCTTTATACAATGAGCAGTTCTTC. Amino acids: CASSFGLAGGPLYNEQFF.

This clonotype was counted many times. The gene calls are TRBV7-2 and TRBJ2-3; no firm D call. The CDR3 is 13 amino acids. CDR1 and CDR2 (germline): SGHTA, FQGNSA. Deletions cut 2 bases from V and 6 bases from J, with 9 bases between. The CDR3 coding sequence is TGTGCCAGCAGCTTAATTATTGGGGATACGCAGTATTTT. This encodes CASSLIIGDTQYF.

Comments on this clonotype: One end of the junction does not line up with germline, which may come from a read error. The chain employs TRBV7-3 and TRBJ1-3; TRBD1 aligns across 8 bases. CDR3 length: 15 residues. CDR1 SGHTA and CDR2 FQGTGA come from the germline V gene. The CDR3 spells CPAGGLENSGNTIYF. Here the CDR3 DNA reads TGCCCGGCAGGGGGCCTGGAAAATTCTGGAAACACCATATATTTT.

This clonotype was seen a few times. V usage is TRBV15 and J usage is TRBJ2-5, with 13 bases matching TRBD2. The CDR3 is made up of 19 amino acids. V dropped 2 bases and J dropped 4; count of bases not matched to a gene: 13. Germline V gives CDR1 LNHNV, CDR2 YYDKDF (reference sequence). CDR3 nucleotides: TGTGCCACCAGCAGACTACCGGGACTAGCGGGGCCCTCCGGAGAGACCCAGTACTTC. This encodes CATSRLPGLAGPSGETQYF.

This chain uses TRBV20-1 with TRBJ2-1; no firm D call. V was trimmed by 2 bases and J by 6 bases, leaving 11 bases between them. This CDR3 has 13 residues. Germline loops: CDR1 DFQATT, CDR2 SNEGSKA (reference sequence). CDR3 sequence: CSARPTVANEQFF. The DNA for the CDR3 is TGCAGTGCTAGACCTACCGTAGCCAATGAGCAGTTCTTC.

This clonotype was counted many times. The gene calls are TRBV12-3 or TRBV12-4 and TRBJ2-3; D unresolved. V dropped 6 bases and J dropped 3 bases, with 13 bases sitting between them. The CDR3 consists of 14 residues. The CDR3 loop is CASSFSTVTDTQYF. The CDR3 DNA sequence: TGTGCCAGCAGCTTCTCCACCGTTACAGATACGCAGTATTTT.